Included here is one T cell receptor (beta chain) sequence, with context. The target antigen is unknown. The data derive from a study of CXCR3-negative and CXCR3-positive naive CD8 T cells. General study results and limits: In naive cells, CXCR3-negative and CXCR3-positive subsets had similar TRBV-TRBJ usage; memory cells differed. Comparison of naive cells showed more hydrophobic TRB CDR3s in CXCR3-positive than in CXCR3-negative naive cells. Comparably high diversity was seen in both naive subsets, and much lower diversity in memory CD8+ cells.

The method, 5' RACE with UMI labels, was used to prepare the TRB cDNA libraries. No DNA is given; TCRdb re-called the 5' RACE reads and lists each CDR3 protein once. In total, the table holds some 150,000 distinct CDR3 sequences. Looked up from germline, CDR1 is LNHDA and CDR2 is SQIVND (reference sequence). The CDR3 has 13 residues. Sorts performed in triplicate captured hundreds of thousands of cells each from every CD8+ T cell subset. Naive CD8+ T cells carried a CD45RO-CCR7+CD27+CD95- phenotype. Source material: naive CXCR3+ CD8+ T cells from blood. The subset is: CD45RO-CCR7+CD27+CD95- naive CD8+ T cells expressing CXCR3 (TNR3+). The J gene is TRBJ2-5, the V gene TRBV19. This sequence originates from a human donor in good health. Some clones in this sample may be carry-over from other donors' samples. CDR3 sequence reads: CASRPKGQETQYF.